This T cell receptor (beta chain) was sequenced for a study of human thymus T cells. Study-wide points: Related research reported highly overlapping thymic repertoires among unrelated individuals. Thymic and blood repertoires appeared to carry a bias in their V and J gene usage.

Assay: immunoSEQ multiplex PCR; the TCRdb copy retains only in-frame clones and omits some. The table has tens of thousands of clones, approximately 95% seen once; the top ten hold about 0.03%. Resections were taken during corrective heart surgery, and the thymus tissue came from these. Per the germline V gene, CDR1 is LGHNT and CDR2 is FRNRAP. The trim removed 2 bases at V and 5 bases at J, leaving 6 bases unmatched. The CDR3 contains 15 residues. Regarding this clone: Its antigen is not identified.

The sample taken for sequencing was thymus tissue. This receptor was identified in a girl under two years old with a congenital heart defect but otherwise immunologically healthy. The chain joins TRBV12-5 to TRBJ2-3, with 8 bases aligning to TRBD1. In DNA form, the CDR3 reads TGTGCTAGTGGTTTGATGACAGGGGCCGGAGATACGCAGTATTTT. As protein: CASGLMTGAGDTQYF.